A single sample gave rise to the 18 T cell receptor beta chains below, sequenced in a study of follicular helper T cells after annual influenza vaccination. This sample's time point: 2014-2015 season, pre-vaccination. TCRdb's copy holds only in-frame clones and misses some; the assay was immunoSEQ multiplex PCR. The table lists roughly 13,000 clones, around four fifths of them singletons. The input for sequencing was CXCR5- memory CD4+ T cells sorted from blood, taken on the day of influenza vaccination. These receptors were collected from an adult who received the influenza vaccine.

The chain has TRBV6-1 and TRBJ1-1, with 7 bases fitting TRBD1. Trimming removed 4 bases from V and 0 bases from J; junction bases left unmatched: 5. There are 15 residues in the CDR3. In germline, CDR1 is MNHNS, CDR2 SASEGT. Here the CDR3 reads CASSVNRGVNTEAFF. The CDR3 bases are TGTGCCAGCAGTGTTAACAGGGGAGTGAACACTGAAGCTTTCTTT.

The table lists this clone with a count of one. The chain recombines TRBV6-1 with TRBJ2-7; 10 bases align to TRBD1. This CDR3 comprises 15 residues. V was pared by 4 bases and J by 5 bases, with 8 bases of the junction left unmatched. In germline, CDR1 is MNHNS, CDR2 SASEGT. Here the CDR3 reads CASSVPGQGRNEQYF. The CDR3 DNA reads TGTGCCAGCAGTGTGCCGGGACAGGGGAGAAACGAGCAGTACTTC.

J is TRBJ2-7 and V is TRBV7-2; weak D call: TRBD2 (5 bases). The CDR3 is 11 amino acids. Trimming removed 5 bases at V and 6 bases at J, with 8 bases between. Germline CDR1 is SGHTA and CDR2 is FQGNSA. Written as DNA, the CDR3 is TGTGCCAGCAGCAACGGAGGCGAGCAGTACTTC. Its translation is CASSNGGEQYF.

This rearrangement joins TRBV18 to TRBJ2-3, with D tentatively TRBD2 (6 bases). CDR1 and CDR2 from the germline V gene are KGHSH and LQKENI. This CDR3 is built from 15 residues. Trimming took 6 bases from V and 0 from J, leaving 13 bases between them. The CDR3 region is CASSPAGTSTDTQYF. The CDR3 bases are TGTGCCAGCTCTCCGGCAGGGACTAGCACAGATACGCAGTATTTT.

The chain carries TRBV19 and TRBJ1-1; TRBD1 aligns across 7 bases. The V and J ends lost 5 bases and 3 bases, in that order; junction bases with no gene match: 3. This CDR3 is 13 amino acids long. Germline loops: CDR1 LNHDA, CDR2 SQIVND (reference sequence). CDR3 nucleotide sequence: TGTGCCAGTAGTGTGACAGGGTACACTGAAGCTTTCTTT. The encoded protein is CASSVTGYTEAFF.

The chain carries TRBV25-1 and TRBJ2-5; D is perhaps TRBD1 (6 bases). With 4 bases removed from V and 8 bases from J, the gap between germline ends came to 20 bases. Per the germline V gene, CDR1 is MGHDK and CDR2 is SYGVNS. This CDR3 has 15 residues. CDR3 coding DNA: TGTGCCAGCAGTGCCCAGGGACATACAAGAGAAACCCAGTACTTC. Amino acids: CASSAQGHTRETQYF. The full variable domain, rest sourced from reference TRBV25-1 and TRBJ2-5, is EADIYQTPRYLVIGTGKKITLECSQTMGHDKMYWYQQDPGMELHLIHYSYGVNSTEKGDLSSESTVSRIRTEHFPLTLESARPSHTSQYLCASSAQGHTRETQYFGPGTRLLVL.

This clone has more than one count but fewer than ten. The chain has TRBV28 and TRBJ1-1; the match to TRBD1 covers 8 bases. V gave up 8 bases and J gave up 4 bases; unmatched junction bases: 6. The CDR3 extends over 13 amino acids. Germline CDR1 MDHEN, CDR2 SYDVKM. Here the CDR3 reads CASQSTGGTEAFF. The CDR3 DNA is TGTGCCAGCCAAAGTACAGGGGGCACTGAAGCTTTCTTT.

The rearrangement uses TRBV19 and TRBJ2-7; TRBD1 matches 7 bases. Germline V gene sequence: CDR1 LNHDA, CDR2 SQIVND (reference sequence). V dropped 6 bases and J dropped 4; count of bases not matched to a gene: 6. The CDR3 consists of 13 residues. The CDR3 is CASSLGQDYEQYF. The CDR3 coding sequence is TGTGCCAGTAGCCTCGGACAGGATTACGAGCAGTACTTC.

CDR3 amino acids: CASTVSGESDTQYF. In nucleotides, the CDR3 is TGTGCCAGCACCGTAAGCGGGGAATCAGATACGCAGTATTTT. The chain employs TRBV21-1 and TRBJ2-3; TRBD2 is the table's D call, not checked against the DNA. TRBV21-1 is tagged as a pseudogene. The CDR3 totals 14 residues.

The V gene is TRBV7-9, the J gene TRBJ2-5; D is perhaps TRBD1 (6 bases). V lost 5 bases, J lost 5 bases, and 18 bases lay in between. The CDR3 spans 15 residues. From germline, CDR1 is SEHNR and CDR2 FQNEAQ (reference sequence). This CDR3 is CASSTRAGAPETQYF. CDR3 DNA: TGTGCCAGCAGCACCAGAGCAGGGGCGCCGGAGACCCAGTACTTC.

This clone was recorded only once. The chain couples TRBV9 to TRBJ1-4; D not certain. The CDR3 has 14 residues. Germline V gene lookup returns CDR1 SGDLS and CDR2 YYNGEE. V was shortened by 3 bases and J by 7 bases, with 13 bases between the two germline ends. The CDR3 protein is CASSGTLEGEKLFF. As DNA, the CDR3 is TGTGCCAGCAGCGGAACTCTGGAGGGTGAAAAACTGTTTTTT.

The rearrangement uses TRBV30 and TRBJ2-1; D gene uncertain. V dropped 4 bases and J dropped 1 base, with 8 bases sitting between them. Germline V gene sequence: CDR1 GTSNPN, CDR2 SVGIG (reference sequence). CDR3 size: 13 residues. DNA for the CDR3: TGTGCCTGGACCCCCGGGTCCTACAATGAGCAGTTCTTC. This codes for CAWTPGSYNEQFF.

For the CDR3, the DNA is TGTGCCAGCAGCGTAGGCAGCTCCCAAGAGACCCAGTACTTC. The encoded protein is CASSVGSSQETQYF. The chain combines TRBV9 with TRBJ2-5; the D is unclear. Germline V lookup: CDR1 SGDLS, CDR2 YYNGEE. This CDR3 spans 14 amino acids. V was clipped by 0 bases and J by 1 base, with 7 bases between them. Full variable domain (rest looked up from reference TRBV9 and TRBJ2-5): DSGVTQTPKHLITATGQRVTLRCSPRSGDLSVYWYQQSLDQGLQFLIQYYNGEERAKGNILERFSAQQFPDLHSELNLSSLELGDSALYFCASSVGSSQETQYFGPGTRLLVL.

The chain links TRBV5-4 to TRBJ1-2; no firm D call. V was trimmed by 2 bases and J by 4 bases, leaving 12 bases between them. The CDR3 loop spans 14 amino acids. Germline CDR1 is SGHNT and CDR2 is YYREEE (reference sequence). CDR3 DNA: TGTGCCAGCAGCTTCTATGGACGGACCTATGGCTACACCTTC. Translating it yields CASSFYGRTYGYTF. Full variable domain (rest looked up from reference TRBV5-4 and TRBJ1-2): ETGVTQSPTHLIKTRGQQVTLRCSSQSGHNTVSWYQQALGQGPQFIFQYYREEENGRGNFPPRFSGLQFPNYSSELNVNALELDDSALYLCASSFYGRTYGYTFGSGTRLTVV.

The rearrangement uses TRBV9 and TRBJ2-1; D is possibly TRBD1 or TRBD2 (5 bases each). The CDR3 runs 16 residues. Germline V gene sequence: CDR1 SGDLS, CDR2 YYNGEE. V was pared by 0 bases and J by 5 bases, with 15 bases between. As DNA, the CDR3 is TGTGCCAGCAGCGTAGGAGACGGGGACGGGGACAATGAGCAGTTCTTC. This codes for CASSVGDGDGDNEQFF.

The chain is built from TRBV7-8 and TRBJ2-5; TRBD1 matches at 7 bases. With 5 bases clipped from V and 0 bases from J, the junction kept 9 bases outside the gene matches. Germline V gene sequence: CDR1 SGHVS, CDR2 FQNEAQ. The length of the CDR3 is 16 residues. The CDR3 DNA reads TGTGCCAGCAGCATTGCAGGGGGATTGTACCAAGAGACCCAGTACTTC. This codes for CASSIAGGLYQETQYF.

V and J are TRBV19 and TRBJ2-7; 9 bases fit TRBD1. The CDR3 consists of 15 residues. Trimming at V came to 6 bases and at J to 5 bases, leaving 11 bases not matched to a gene. Germline V gene sequence: CDR1 LNHDA, CDR2 SQIVND (reference sequence). The CDR3 is CASSKTGGGGHEQYF. The DNA for the CDR3 is TGTGCCAGTAGCAAGACAGGGGGTGGGGGACACGAGCAGTACTTC.

The rearrangement links TRBV19 to TRBJ2-7; TRBD1 aligns across 9 bases. V dropped 8 bases and J dropped 0; count of bases not matched to a gene: 5. Germline V gives CDR1 LNHDA, CDR2 SQIVND (reference sequence). The CDR3 runs 14 residues. The CDR3 here is CASSGTGSSYEQYF. The CDR3 DNA reads as TGTGCCAGTTCAGGGACAGGGAGCTCCTACGAGCAGTACTTC.